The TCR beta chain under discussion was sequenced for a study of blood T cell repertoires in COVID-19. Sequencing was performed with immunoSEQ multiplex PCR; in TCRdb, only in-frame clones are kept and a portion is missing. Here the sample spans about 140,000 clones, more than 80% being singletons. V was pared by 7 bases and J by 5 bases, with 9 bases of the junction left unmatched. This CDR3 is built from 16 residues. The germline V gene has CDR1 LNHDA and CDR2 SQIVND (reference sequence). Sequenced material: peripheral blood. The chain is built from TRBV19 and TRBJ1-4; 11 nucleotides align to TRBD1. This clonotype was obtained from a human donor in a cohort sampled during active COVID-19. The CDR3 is CASTPGTGGGNEKLFF. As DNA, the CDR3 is TGTGCCAGTACCCCCGGGACAGGGGGAGGGAATGAAAAACTGTTTTTT.